This TCR beta chain was recovered during a study of T cell responses to AZD1222 COVID-19 vaccine. The CDR3 spans 16 residues. The germline V gene has CDR1 SGHRS and CDR2 YFSETQ. V was shortened by 4 bases and J by 0 bases, with 14 bases between the two germline ends. Regarding the study as a whole: Spike was spanned by vaccine-associated CD4 TCRs, which were dominant at 160-218 and 743-854. Females outnumbered males among donors, who were mostly white British; clonal diversity was possibly underestimated. Breadth and depth of Spike-specific TCRs rose after two AZD1222 doses.

As regards this clone: Its antigen remains unidentified.

Sequencing used immunoSEQ multiplex PCR; TCRdb keeps in-frame clones, though not all of them. The data contain over 45,000 clones, more than 70% of them singletons. The origin of this receptor is an adult who received the AZD1222 COVID-19 vaccine. The sequencing here drew on peripheral blood, taken 28 days after the second AZD1222 dose. The rearrangement uses TRBV5-1 and TRBJ2-1; D may be TRBD1 (6 bases). As DNA, the CDR3 is TGCGCCAGCAGCCCAGTACAGGGTAACTCCTACAATGAGCAGTTCTTC. It encodes CASSPVQGNSYNEQFF.